One sample yielded the 5 T cell receptor beta chains listed below, sequenced in a study of blood T cell repertoires in COVID-19. Produced via immunoSEQ multiplex PCR; TCRdb's table is partial and in-frame only. The repertoire has more than 150,000 clones, just over 85% of them found once; the top ten carry roughly 8.6%. Sequenced input: peripheral blood. Receptors were obtained from a man aged 55 to 69 with acute or convalescent COVID-19.

The V and J genes are TRBV3-1 (or the pseudogene TRBV3-2) and TRBJ2-3; TRBD2 matches at 7 bases. Germline V lookup: CDR1 LGHDT, CDR2 YNNKEL (reference sequence). J lost 0 bases, V lost 4 bases, and 4 bases had no gene match. The CDR3 sequence is 15 residues long. In nucleotides, the CDR3 is TGTGCCAGCAGCCCGGGGAGGGTGAGCACAGATACGCAGTATTTT. Protein product: CASSPGRVSTDTQYF.

The table lists this clone with a few counts. Other DNA sequences in the same sample also yield this CDR3. The chain carries TRBV5-1 and TRBJ2-5; a possible D gene is TRBD1 (6 bases). The germline CDR1 and CDR2 sequences are SGHRS and YFSETQ. V lost 4 bases and J 2 bases, leaving 9 bases between the germline ends. The CDR3 is 13 residues long. The CDR3 sequence: CASSLGQQETQYF. CDR3 sequence (DNA): TGCGCCAGCAGCCTTGGACAGCAAGAGACCCAGTACTTC.

This clone was picked up a small number of times. This rearrangement joins TRBV5-8 to TRBJ2-5, with D maybe TRBD2 (6 bases). V dropped 7 bases and J dropped 4 bases, with 26 bases sitting between them. The length of the CDR3 is 17 residues. CDR1 is SGHTS, CDR2 YDEGEE, per germline. The CDR3 DNA reads TGTGCCAGCCCGCAGGGACTTAACATCCCGTTGGGAGAGACCCAGTACTTC. Translated: CASPQGLNIPLGETQYF.

This clone was recorded only once. This rearrangement joins TRBV27 to TRBJ1-2; D may be TRBD1 (5 bases). This CDR3 has 13 amino acids. CDR1 and CDR2 from the germline V gene are MNHEY and SMNVEV (reference sequence). V was trimmed by 5 bases and J by 8 bases, leaving 15 bases between them. The CDR3 here is CASSPITGDGYTF. The CDR3 DNA sequence: TGTGCCAGCAGTCCCATCACAGGAGACGGCTACACCTTC.

Of note for this clone: This CDR3 is also generated by other DNA sequences in the sample. This rearrangement joins TRBV11-1 to TRBJ2-5; D uncertain. This CDR3 has 13 residues. With 3 bases removed from V and 1 base from J, the gap between germline ends came to 6 bases. Germline CDR1 SGHAT, CDR2 FQDESV (reference sequence). The CDR3 is CASSFGSQETQYF. The CDR3 DNA sequence: TGTGCCAGCAGCTTTGGCAGCCAAGAGACCCAGTACTTC.